This entry concerns a single T cell receptor (beta chain). Unmatched junction bases numbered 6, after V lost 5 bases and J lost 5 bases. The V gene's germline CDR1 is MGHRA and CDR2 YSYEKL. CDR3 length equals 14 residues. This sample was included in a study of blood T cell repertoires in COVID-19. Across the whole study: Whether acute or convalescent, the COVID-19 samples came from the United States, Italy and Spain. Sources were T cells, B-cell-depleted T cells, or PBMCs; the material itself was cDNA or gDNA.

Under the authors' procedure: Amplification from reference gene primers served as the basis for estimated nucleated cell counts. The assay was immunoSEQ multiplex PCR, and TCRdb's table has in-frame clones only and misses some. D and trimming come from the DNA, and the V and J calls and clone size come from that table. Among more than 200,000 clones listed, 79% were seen once. The gene calls are TRBV4-1 and TRBJ2-7, with 10 bases that match TRBD2. Sequencing was performed on peripheral blood. This TCR was recovered from a woman in her thirties or forties with active or convalescent COVID-19. The CDR3 bases are TGCGCCAGCAGCGAGCGGGGGGGCCGGGACGAGCAGTACTTC. It is translated as CASSERGGRDEQYF.